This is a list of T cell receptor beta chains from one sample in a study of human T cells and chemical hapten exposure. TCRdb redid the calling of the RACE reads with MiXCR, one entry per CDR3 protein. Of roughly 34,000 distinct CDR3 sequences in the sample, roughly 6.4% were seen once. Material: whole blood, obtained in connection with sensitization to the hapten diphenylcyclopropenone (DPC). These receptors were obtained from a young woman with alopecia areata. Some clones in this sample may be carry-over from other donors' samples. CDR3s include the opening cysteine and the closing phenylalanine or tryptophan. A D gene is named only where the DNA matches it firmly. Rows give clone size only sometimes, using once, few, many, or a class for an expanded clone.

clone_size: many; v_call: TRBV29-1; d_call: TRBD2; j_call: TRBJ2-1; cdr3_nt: TGCAGCGCACGGACTAGCGGGGGGGCCGCTGAGCAGTTCTTC; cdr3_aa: CSARTSGGAAEQFF
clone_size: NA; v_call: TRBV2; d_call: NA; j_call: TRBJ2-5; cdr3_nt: TGTGCCAGCAGTGAGGTCGGGGAGTGGACCCAGTACTTC; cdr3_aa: CASSEVGEWTQYF
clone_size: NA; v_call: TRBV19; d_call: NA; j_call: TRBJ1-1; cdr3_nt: TGTGCCAGTAGTATAGAACCCTATTACACTGAAGCTTTCTTT; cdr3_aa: CASSIEPYYTEAFF
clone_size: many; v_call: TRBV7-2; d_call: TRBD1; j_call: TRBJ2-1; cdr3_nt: TGTGCCAGCAGCTTGGCCGGGACAGACTACAATGAGCAGTTCTTC; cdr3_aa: CASSLAGTDYNEQFF
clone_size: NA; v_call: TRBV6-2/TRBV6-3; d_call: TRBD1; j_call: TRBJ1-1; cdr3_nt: TGTGCCAGCAGTTATCGACAGGGAAGGGGGACTGAAGCTTTCTTT; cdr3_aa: CASSYRQGRGTEAFF
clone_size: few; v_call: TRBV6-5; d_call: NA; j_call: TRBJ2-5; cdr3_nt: TGTGCCAGCAGTTACTCGATGGCAGCCGGTGACCAAGAGACCCAGTACTTC; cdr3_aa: CASSYSMAAGDQETQYF
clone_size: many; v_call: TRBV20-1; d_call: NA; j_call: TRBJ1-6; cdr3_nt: TGCAGTGCTAGACCGACGGGAGGATTTAATTCACCCCTCCACTTT; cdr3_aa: CSARPTGGFNSPLHF
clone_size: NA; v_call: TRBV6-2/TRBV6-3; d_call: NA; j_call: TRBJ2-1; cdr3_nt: TGTGCCAGCAGCGGAGTCAGAGTACTATACAATGAGCAGTTCTTC; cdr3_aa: CASSGVRVLYNEQFF
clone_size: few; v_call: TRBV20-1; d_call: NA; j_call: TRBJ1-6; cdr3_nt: TGCAGTGCTAGAGTACCACAGGGCGGGTCACCCCTCCACTTT; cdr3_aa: CSARVPQGGSPLHF
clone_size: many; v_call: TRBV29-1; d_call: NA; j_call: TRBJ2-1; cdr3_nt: TGCAGCGTGCAGGGGGGGTTCTCCAATGAGCAGTTCTTC; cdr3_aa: CSVQGGFSNEQFF
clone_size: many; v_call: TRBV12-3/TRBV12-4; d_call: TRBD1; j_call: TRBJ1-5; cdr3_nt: TGTGCCAGCAGTCGCGACAGGGGCCAGCCCCAGCATTTT; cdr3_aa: CASSRDRGQPQHF
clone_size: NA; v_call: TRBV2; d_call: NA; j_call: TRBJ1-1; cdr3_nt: TGTGCCAGCAGAACAGGTTGGCCCGCTTCCACTGAAGCTTTCTTT; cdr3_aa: CASRTGWPASTEAFF
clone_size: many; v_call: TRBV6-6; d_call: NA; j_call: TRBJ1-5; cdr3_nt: TGTGCCAGCAGTTACACTGGCAGGGTGGCGAATAGCAATCAGCCCCAGCATTTT; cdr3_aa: CASSYTGRVANSNQPQHF
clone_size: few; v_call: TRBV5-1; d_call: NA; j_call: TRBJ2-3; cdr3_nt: TGCGCCAGCAGTGCCCAAGCGGGCCACACAGATACGCAGTATTTT; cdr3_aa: CASSAQAGHTDTQYF
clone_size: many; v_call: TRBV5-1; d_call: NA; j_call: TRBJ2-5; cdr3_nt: TGCGCCAGCAGCCCCGGGAGCGGCGACGCGACCCAGTACTTC; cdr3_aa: CASSPGSGDATQYF
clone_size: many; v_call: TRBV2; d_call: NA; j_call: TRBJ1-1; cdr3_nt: TGTGCCAGCAGTGAGGGACACGCCTATGAAGCTTTCTTT; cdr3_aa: CASSEGHAYEAFF
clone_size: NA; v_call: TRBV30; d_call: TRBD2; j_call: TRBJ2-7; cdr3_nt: TGTGCCTCCGCCCGGGGGGGGAGCTCCTACGAGCAGTACTTC; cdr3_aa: CASARGGSSYEQYF
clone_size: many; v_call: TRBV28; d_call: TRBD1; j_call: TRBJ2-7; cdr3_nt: TGTGCCAGCAGCTCTCCGGGACAGGGGGACTACGAGCAGTACTTC; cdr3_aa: CASSSPGQGDYEQYF
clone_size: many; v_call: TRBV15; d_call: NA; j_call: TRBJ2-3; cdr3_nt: TGTGCCACCAGCAGAGATTTGGGAAACACAGATACGCAGTATTTT; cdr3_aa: CATSRDLGNTDTQYF
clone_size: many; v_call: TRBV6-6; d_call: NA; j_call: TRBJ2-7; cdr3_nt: TGTGCCAGCAGTGGGGTCTCCGATGGAGAAAGGGTCGAGCAGTACTTC; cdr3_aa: CASSGVSDGERVEQYF
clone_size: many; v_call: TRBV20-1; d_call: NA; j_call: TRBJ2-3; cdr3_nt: TGCAGTGCCGACTACCCCGGCGGTACGCAGTATTTT; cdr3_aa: CSADYPGGTQYF
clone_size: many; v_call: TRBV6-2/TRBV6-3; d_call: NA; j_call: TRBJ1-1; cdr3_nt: TGTGCCACCCTTGGGGCCGGCCGGATAGAAGCTTTCTTT; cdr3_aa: CATLGAGRIEAFF
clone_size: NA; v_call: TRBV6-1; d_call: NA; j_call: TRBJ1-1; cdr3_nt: TGTGCCAGCAGTGGTATGGAGAAGGCAAGGACGAACACTGAAGCTTTCTTT; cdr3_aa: CASSGMEKARTNTEAFF
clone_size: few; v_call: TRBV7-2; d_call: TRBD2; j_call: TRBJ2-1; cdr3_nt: TGTGCCAGCAGCCCAGGCCTCGCGGGGGATGAGCAGTTCTTC; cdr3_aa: CASSPGLAGDEQFF
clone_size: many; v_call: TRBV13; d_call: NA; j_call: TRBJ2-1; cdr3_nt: TGTGCCAGCAGCCCCCCCGCGGGCACCTACAATGAGCAGTTCTTC; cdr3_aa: CASSPPAGTYNEQFF
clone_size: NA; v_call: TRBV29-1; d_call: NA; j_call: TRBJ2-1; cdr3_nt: TGCAGCGTTCGAGGGGAAGATGAGCAGTTCTTC; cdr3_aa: CSVRGEDEQFF
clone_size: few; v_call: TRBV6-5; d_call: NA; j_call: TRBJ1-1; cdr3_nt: TGTGCCAGCAGTTACAACAGGGTGAACACTGAAGCTTTCTTT; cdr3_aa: CASSYNRVNTEAFF
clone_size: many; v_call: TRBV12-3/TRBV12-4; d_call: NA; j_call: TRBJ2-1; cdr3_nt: TGTGCCAGCAGGCTGGGACAAAACTACAATGAGCAGTTCTTC; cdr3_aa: CASRLGQNYNEQFF
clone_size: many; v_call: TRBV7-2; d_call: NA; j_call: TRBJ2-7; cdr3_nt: TGTGCCAGCAGCTCACGGACGGCCTACGAGCAGTACTTC; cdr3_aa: CASSSRTAYEQYF
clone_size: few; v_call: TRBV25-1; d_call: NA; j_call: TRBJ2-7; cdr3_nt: TGTGCCAGCAGTGAATGGGGGCGTGGGACCTACGAGCAGTACTTC; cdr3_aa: CASSEWGRGTYEQYF
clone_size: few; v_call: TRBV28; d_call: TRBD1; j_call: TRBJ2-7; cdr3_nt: TGTGCCACCGTTGCGGGACAGGGTATCGACGAGCAGTACTTC; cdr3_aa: CATVAGQGIDEQYF
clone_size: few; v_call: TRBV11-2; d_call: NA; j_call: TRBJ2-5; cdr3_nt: TGTGCCAGCAGTAATAGGGGGGAGACCCAGTACTTC; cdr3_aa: CASSNRGETQYF
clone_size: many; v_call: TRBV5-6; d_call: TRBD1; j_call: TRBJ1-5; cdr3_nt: TGTGCCAGCAGCTTGGCAGGACAGGGCAATAGCAATCAGCCCCAGCATTTT; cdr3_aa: CASSLAGQGNSNQPQHF
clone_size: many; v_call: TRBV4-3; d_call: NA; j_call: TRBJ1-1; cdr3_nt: TGCGCCAGCAGCCAAGGCGCGGACGGTCTCCGTGAAGCTTTCTTT; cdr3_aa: CASSQGADGLREAFF
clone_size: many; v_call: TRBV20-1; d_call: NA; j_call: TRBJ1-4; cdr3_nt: TGCAGTGGGTCAGAGGGGAATGAAAAACTGTTTTTT; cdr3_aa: CSGSEGNEKLFF
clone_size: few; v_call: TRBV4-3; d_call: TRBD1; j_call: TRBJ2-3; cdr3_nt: TGCGCCAGCAGCCAAGAGATTCCTAGAGGGGGCAAAGATACGCAGTATTTT; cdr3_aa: CASSQEIPRGGKDTQYF
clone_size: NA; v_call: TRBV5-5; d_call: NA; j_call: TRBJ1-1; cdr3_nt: TGTGCCAGCTCACGGGGGTGGAACACTGAAGCTTTCTTT; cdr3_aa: CASSRGWNTEAFF
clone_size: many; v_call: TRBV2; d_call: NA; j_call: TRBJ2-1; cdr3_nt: TGTGCCAGCAGTCCAGGGTTGTCGTCCAATGAGCAGTTCTTC; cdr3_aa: CASSPGLSSNEQFF
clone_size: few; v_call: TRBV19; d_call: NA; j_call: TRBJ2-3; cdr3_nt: TGTGCCAGTAGCAGGGTTTCTTCCACAGATACGCAGTATTTT; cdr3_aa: CASSRVSSTDTQYF
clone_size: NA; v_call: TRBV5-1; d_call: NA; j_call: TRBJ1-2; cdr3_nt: TGCGCCAGCAGCTTGAGTAGGTCGGTAGATGGCTACACCTTC; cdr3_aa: CASSLSRSVDGYTF
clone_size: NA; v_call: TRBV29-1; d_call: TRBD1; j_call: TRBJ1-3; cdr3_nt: TGCAGCGTCGACACAGGGGGCTCTGGAAACACCATATATTTT; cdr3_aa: CSVDTGGSGNTIYF
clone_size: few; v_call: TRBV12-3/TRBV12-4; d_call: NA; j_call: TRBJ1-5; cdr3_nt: TGTGCCAGCAGTTTCAGGGTCAATCAGCCCCAGCATTTT; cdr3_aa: CASSFRVNQPQHF
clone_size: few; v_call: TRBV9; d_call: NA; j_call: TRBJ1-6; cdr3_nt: TGTGCCAGCAGCGTTAGGAGCTCCTATAATTCACCCCTCCACTTT; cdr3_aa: CASSVRSSYNSPLHF
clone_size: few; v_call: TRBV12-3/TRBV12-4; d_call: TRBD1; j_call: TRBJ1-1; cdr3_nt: TGTGCCAGCAGGGGGCCCGGGACAGGGAAGGCGGACACTGAAGCTTTCTTT; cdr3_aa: CASRGPGTGKADTEAFF
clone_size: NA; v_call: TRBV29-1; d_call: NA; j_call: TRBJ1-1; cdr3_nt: TGCAGCGTTTCTGAGGGAAACACTAAAGCTTTCTTT; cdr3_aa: CSVSEGNTKAFF
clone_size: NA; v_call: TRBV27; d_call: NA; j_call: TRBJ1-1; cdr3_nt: TGTGCCAGCAGTGTTACAGGGTATAACACTGAAGCTTTCTTT; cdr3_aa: CASSVTGYNTEAFF
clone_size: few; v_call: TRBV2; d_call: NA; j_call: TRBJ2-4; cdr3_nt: TGTGCCAGCAGTGAAAATTGGGCAGGTGGGAACATTCAGTACTTC; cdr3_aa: CASSENWAGGNIQYF
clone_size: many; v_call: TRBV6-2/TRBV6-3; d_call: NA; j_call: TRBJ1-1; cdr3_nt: TGTGCCAGCAGTTACGATAGGTCTGAAGCTTTCTTT; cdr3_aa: CASSYDRSEAFF
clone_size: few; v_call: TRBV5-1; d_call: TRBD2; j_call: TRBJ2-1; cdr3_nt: TGCGCCAGCAGCTTGGTAGCGGGGGGTGCGAATGAGCAGTTCTTC; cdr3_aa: CASSLVAGGANEQFF